These T cell receptor beta chains were read from a single sample in a study of blood T cell repertoires in COVID-19. Here immunoSEQ multiplex PCR was the method, and the copy in TCRdb shows in-frame clones only, minus some. The sample has some 83,000 clones, around 86% seen once. The sequencing input was peripheral blood. Receptor source: a man older than 75 with active or convalescent COVID-19. CDR3s include the opening cysteine and the closing phenylalanine or tryptophan. D genes are given only for firm matches. Part of the rows lack a size; the others show once, few, many or a class for expanded clones.

clone size,J gene,V gene,D gene,CDR3 DNA,CDR3 protein
-,TRBJ2-5,TRBV24-1,-,TGTGCCACCAGTGATGGGGTCAGGGAGGCAGAGACCCAGTACTTC,CATSDGVREAETQYF
once,TRBJ2-4,TRBV7-8,TRBD1,TGTGCCAGCAGCTCCCGGACAGGGGACCCAGCCAAAAACATTCAGTACTTC,CASSSRTGDPAKNIQYF
-,TRBJ1-2,TRBV30,-,TGTGCCTGGAGTGTACGTACAGACTATGGCTACACCTTC,CAWSVRTDYGYTF
few,TRBJ2-3,TRBV10-3,-,TGTGCCATCAAGGGGGGGGCTTCAGATACGCAGTATTTT,CAIKGGASDTQYF
-,TRBJ1-3,TRBV2,-,TGTGCCAGCAGTGAAACGTGGACAGTCCTGGGGGGAAACACCATATATTTT,CASSETWTVLGGNTIYF
once,TRBJ1-1,TRBV7-9,-,TGTGCCAGCAGATTTTCTCAGGGCACTGAAGCTTTCTTT,CASRFSQGTEAFF
-,TRBJ2-3,TRBV11-1,-,TGTGCCAGCAGCTCCCTCGGGGGACTCACAGATACGCAGTATTTT,CASSSLGGLTDTQYF
-,TRBJ1-1,TRBV24-1,-,TGTGCCACCAGTGATTCAGGGGTCGGTGAAGCTTTCTTT,CATSDSGVGEAFF
-,TRBJ2-2,TRBV24-1,-,TGTGCCACCAGTGATTTTGGGCAGCAAAACACCGGGGAGCTGTTTTTT,CATSDFGQQNTGELFF
-,TRBJ1-2,TRBV28,TRBD1,TGTGCCAGCAGTTGCGGACAGGGTCATTGTGTGTGGACCTTC,CASSCGQGHCVWTF
-,TRBJ2-6,TRBV7-2,TRBD2,TGTGCCAGCAGCTTAACTAGCGGGGGAGCTGGGGCCAACGTCCTGACTTTC,CASSLTSGGAGANVLTF
-,TRBJ2-2,TRBV2,-,TGTGCCAGCAGAGGGACAACGAACACCGGGGAGCTGTTTTTT,CASRGTTNTGELFF
once,TRBJ2-3,TRBV2,-,TGTGCCAGCAGCGTAGCCACAGATACGCAGTATTTT,CASSVATDTQYF
few,TRBJ1-1,TRBV18,-,TGTGCCAGCTCCCCCTCGGGGGACACTGAAGCTTTCTTT,CASSPSGDTEAFF
-,TRBJ1-1,TRBV7-3,-,TGTGCCAGCAGCCCCGGTCCTACTCTTGAGGCTTTCTTT,CASSPGPTLEAFF
-,TRBJ2-2,TRBV27,TRBD1,TGTGCCAGCAGACCACAGGGGGCTGGCGGGGAGCTGTTTTTT,CASRPQGAGGELFF
-,TRBJ1-4,TRBV18,-,TGTGCCAGCTCACCACAGGGGACTAATGAAAAACTGTTTTTT,CASSPQGTNEKLFF
-,TRBJ1-6,TRBV12-3/TRBV12-4,TRBD1,TGTGCCAGCAGACGTCTTCTGACAGGGGTCCCCCACTTT,CASRRLLTGVPHF
-,TRBJ2-3,TRBV2,TRBD2,TGTGCCAGCAGGGGGAGCGGGGTAGGCACAGATACGCAGTATTTT,CASRGSGVGTDTQYF
-,TRBJ2-1,TRBV5-5,TRBD2,TGTGCCAGCAGCTTGATTAGCGGGGGCAATGAGCAGTTCTTC,CASSLISGGNEQFF
-,TRBJ1-1,TRBV19,TRBD1,TGTGCCAGTAGTGGGGGACAGCCCAACACTGAAGCTTTCTTT,CASSGGQPNTEAFF
once,TRBJ1-3,TRBV5-1,-,TGCGCCAGCAGCCCAACTTCACTGACGGGAGGCTCTGGAAACACCATATATTTT,CASSPTSLTGGSGNTIYF
once,TRBJ2-3,TRBV24-1,TRBD1,TGTGCCACCAGTGATTGGACAGGGAGCACAGATACGCAGTATTTT,CATSDWTGSTDTQYF
-,TRBJ2-1,TRBV2,-,TGTGCCAGCAGTACAGGGAGGGGTGAGCAGTTCTTC,CASSTGRGEQFF
-,TRBJ1-4,TRBV27,TRBD1,TGTGCCAGCAAAGGGGGCGTGGGGGAAAAACTGTTTTTT,CASKGGVGEKLFF
-,TRBJ1-2,TRBV7-2,TRBD1,TGTGCCAGCAGCTTAAGGGGGGACAGACTTAACTATGGCTACACCTTC,CASSLRGDRLNYGYTF
-,TRBJ1-2,TRBV12-3/TRBV12-4,TRBD1,TGTGCCAGCAGAAAGACAGGGGCCGATGGCTACACCTTC,CASRKTGADGYTF
-,TRBJ2-5,TRBV4-1,TRBD1,TGCGCCAGCAGCCAGCAGACAGGGGTACAAGAGACCCAGTACTTC,CASSQQTGVQETQYF
-,TRBJ2-5,TRBV5-1,-,TGCGCCAGCAGCCTAAGTCAGGGACAAGAGACCCAGTACTTC,CASSLSQGQETQYF
-,TRBJ1-4,TRBV7-2,TRBD1,TGTGCCAGCAGCTTAGTAGGCGTGGGCAGGGGGGTTGCTAATGAAAAACTGTTTTTT,CASSLVGVGRGVANEKLFF
-,TRBJ2-5,TRBV5-1,TRBD2,TGCGCCAGCAGCTTCCCCGGGACTAGCGGGAAGGAGACCCAGTACTTC,CASSFPGTSGKETQYF
once,TRBJ1-5,TRBV10-2,-,TGCGCCAGCAGGGGTTTTTCGGGTCAAGTCGGCGGTGGCAATCAGCCCCAGCATTTT,CASRGFSGQVGGGNQPQHF
-,TRBJ2-5,TRBV6-1,-,TGTGCCAGCAGTGAAGTTGGAGGACCCCGTAAGACCCAGTACTTC,CASSEVGGPRKTQYF